The 20 T cell receptor beta chains below come from one sample, sequenced in a study of T cell changes during pregnancy in multiple sclerosis. Clones were sequenced by immunoSEQ multiplex PCR, and TCRdb holds only the in-frame ones, with some missing. Of some 110,000 clones in the sample, about 93% were seen once. This specimen was peripheral blood, taken in the third trimester of pregnancy. The receptors stem from a female donor with multiple sclerosis, enrolled in a pregnancy study.

The chain combines TRBV7-2 with TRBJ1-5; 8 bases agree with TRBD1. The trim removed 1 base at V and 6 bases at J, leaving 5 bases unmatched. The V gene's germline CDR1 is SGHTA and CDR2 FQGNSA. CDR3 length: 15 amino acids. This chain's CDR3 is CASSLEQGDFQPQHF. The DNA for the CDR3 is TGTGCCAGCAGCTTAGAACAGGGGGATTTTCAGCCCCAGCATTTT.

The chain couples TRBV9 to TRBJ2-7, with 11 bases matching TRBD2. In germline, CDR1 is SGDLS, CDR2 YYNGEE. This CDR3 contains 15 residues. Unmatched junction bases numbered 4, after V lost 0 bases and J lost 5 bases. CDR3 sequence: CASSVGLAGNHEQYF. CDR3 in DNA: TGTGCCAGCAGCGTAGGACTAGCGGGGAACCACGAGCAGTACTTC.

The rearrangement uses TRBV5-1 and TRBJ2-3; TRBD2 matches at 10 bases. This CDR3 region has 16 residues. The V and J ends lost 4 bases and 5 bases, in that order; junction bases with no gene match: 10. CDR1 and CDR2 (germline): SGHRS, YFSETQ. The CDR3 nucleotides are TGCGCCAGCAGCGTGCCCAGCGGGAGGGCCCAAGATACGCAGTATTTT. This gives the protein CASSVPSGRAQDTQYF.

V is TRBV5-6 and J is TRBJ1-5, with TRBD1 matching over 9 bases. The CDR3 is made up of 17 amino acids. Germline V gene sequence: CDR1 SGHDT, CDR2 YYEEEE. Trimming took 3 bases from V and 4 from J; bases not matched to a gene: 11. The CDR3, as DNA: TGTGCCAGCAGCTCACGACCCGGGACAGGGAGGAATCAGCCCCAGCATTTT. Its protein product is CASSSRPGTGRNQPQHF. Drawing the rest from reference TRBV5-6 and TRBJ1-5, the complete variable domain is DAGVTQSPTHLIKTRGQQVTLRCSPKSGHDTVSWYQQALGQGPQFIFQYYEEEERQRGNFPDRFSGHQFPNYSSELNVNALLLGDSALYLCASSSRPGTGRNQPQHFGDGTRLSIL.

The chain recombines TRBV7-3 with TRBJ2-2, with 8 bases identical to TRBD1. This CDR3 is 17 amino acids long. V lost 3 bases and J lost 2; bases outside the gene matches: 8. CDR1 is SGHTA, CDR2 FQGTGA, per germline. CDR3 nucleotides: TGTGCCAGCAGCTTCAAAATTTCAGGGGGCAACACCGGGGAGCTGTTTTTT. It yields the protein CASSFKISGGNTGELFF. The variable domain in full, with the rest retrieved from reference TRBV7-3 and TRBJ2-2, is GAGVSQTPSNKVTEKGKYVELRCDPISGHTALYWYRQSLGQGPEFLIYFQGTGAADDSGLPNDRFFAVRPEGSVSTLKIQRTERGDSAVYLCASSFKISGGNTGELFFGEGSRLTVL.

The chain carries TRBV10-3 and TRBJ1-5; weak D call: TRBD1 (5 bases). V was pared by 11 bases and J by 7 bases, with 18 bases between. CDR3 length: 13 residues. Per the germline V gene, CDR1 is ENHRY and CDR2 is SYGVKD. CDR3 residues: CASTAGDGQPQHF. In DNA, the CDR3 is TGTGCCTCCACGGCGGGGGACGGGCAGCCCCAGCATTTT.

The chain uses TRBV4-1 and TRBJ1-2, with a possible D match to TRBD1 (6 bases). Between the trimmed V and J ends, which lost 1 base and 0 bases, there was a span of 21 bases. The germline CDR1 and CDR2 sequences are MGHRA and YSYEKL. The CDR3 is 19 amino acids. CDR3 DNA: TGCGCCAGCAGCCAAGTGTGGGACACCTGGGATATGCCTAACTATGGCTACACCTTC. Its protein product is CASSQVWDTWDMPNYGYTF.

The chain couples TRBV29-1 to TRBJ2-5; 14 bases are shared with TRBD2. J was trimmed by 4 bases and V by 8 bases; bases with no gene match: 12. CDR1 is SQVTM and CDR2 is ANQGSEA in the germline V gene. The CDR3 length is 16 residues. The CDR3 reads CSISRLAGGLVETQYF. CDR3 sequence (DNA): TGCAGCATATCACGACTAGCGGGGGGGCTGGTAGAGACCCAGTACTTC. Variable domain in full (rest from reference TRBV29-1 and TRBJ2-5): SAVISQKPSRDICQRGTSLTIQCQVDSQVTMMFWYRQQPGQSLTLIATANQGSEATYESGFVIDKFPISRPNLTFSTLTVSNMSPEDSSIYLCSISRLAGGLVETQYFGPGTRLLVL.

This sequence joins TRBV9 and TRBJ2-2; 9 nucleotides align to TRBD1. V was pared by 4 bases and J by 4 bases, with 8 bases of the junction left unmatched. From germline, CDR1 is SGDLS and CDR2 YYNGEE. This CDR3 spans 16 amino acids. The chain's CDR3 is CASSPWGQGSTGELFF. The CDR3 DNA sequence: TGTGCCAGCAGCCCATGGGGACAGGGAAGCACCGGGGAGCTGTTTTTT. Full variable domain (outside the CDR3, taken from reference TRBV9 and TRBJ2-2): DSGVTQTPKHLITATGQRVTLRCSPRSGDLSVYWYQQSLDQGLQFLIQYYNGEERAKGNILERFSAQQFPDLHSELNLSSLELGDSALYFCASSPWGQGSTGELFFGEGSRLTVL.

Only a few counts were recorded for this clone. V usage is TRBV6-5 and J usage is TRBJ2-2, with 7 nucleotides matching TRBD2. CDR1 is MNHEY and CDR2 is SVGAGI in the germline V gene. CDR3 length: 16 amino acids. Losses at the gene ends were 0 bases for V and 2 bases for J; bases not matched to a gene: 3. The CDR3 DNA reads TGTGCCAGCAGTTACTCGTGGGGGGGTAACACCGGGGAGCTGTTTTTT. It specifies CASSYSWGGNTGELFF.

The CDR3 DNA reads as TGCGCCAGCAGCTTGGAAAGGGGGATGTCACCCCTCCACTTT. Residues: CASSLERGMSPLHF. This chain links TRBV5-1 with TRBJ1-6, with a tentative D call TRBD1 (6 bases). The V end lost 0 bases, the J end lost 10 bases, and 11 bases lay between the germline ends. This CDR3 region has 14 residues. The germline V gene has CDR1 SGHRS and CDR2 YFSETQ.

The chain joins TRBV28 to TRBJ2-7; possibly TRBD2 for D (5 bases). The V end was cut by 8 bases, the J end by 3 bases, with 14 bases between. The CDR3 contains 13 residues. CDR1 MDHEN and CDR2 SYDVKM come from the germline V gene. CDR3 loop: CASLVAGSYEQYF. The CDR3 DNA reads TGTGCCAGCCTGGTAGCTGGGAGCTACGAGCAGTACTTC.

The rearrangement uses TRBV18 and TRBJ2-1, with TRBD2 identical over 10 bases. The CDR3 runs to 17 residues. The V gene's germline CDR1 is KGHSH and CDR2 LQKENI. J gave up 8 bases and V 3 bases, and 13 bases lay outside the gene matches. CDR3: CASSPTPGAGGPDEQFF. CDR3 bases: TGTGCCAGCTCACCGACCCCCGGAGCGGGAGGGCCGGATGAGCAGTTCTTC.

A single count supports this clone. The chain couples TRBV10-2 to TRBJ1-2, with TRBD1 as a possible D gene (6 bases). Trimming pared 11 bases from V and 5 bases from J, leaving 18 bases between. Germline loops: CDR1 WSHSY, CDR2 SAAADI. The CDR3 has 13 amino acids. CDR3 nucleotide sequence: TGCGCCGTCAGCGGGGGGCGAGGGTATGGCTACACCTTC. It specifies CAVSGGRGYGYTF.

The genes are TRBV5-5 and TRBJ1-2; no definite D call. CDR3 size: 16 residues. Germline V gene sequence: CDR1 SGHKS, CDR2 YYEKEE (reference sequence). The V end was cut by 0 bases, the J end by 5 bases, with 17 bases between. The CDR3 protein is CASSLDTGLDMYGYTF. The CDR3 coding sequence is TGTGCCAGCAGCTTGGACACTGGACTGGATATGTATGGCTACACCTTC. The whole variable domain, filled in from reference TRBV5-5 and TRBJ1-2, reads DAGVTQSPTHLIKTRGQQVTLRCSPISGHKSVSWYQQVLGQGPQFIFQYYEKEERGRGNFPDRFSARQFPNYSSELNVNALLLGDSALYLCASSLDTGLDMYGYTFGSGTRLTVV.

Only one count was recorded for this clone. V is TRBV2 and J is TRBJ1-2; D not certain. CDR3 length equals 12 residues. Germline-derived CDR1 and CDR2 are SNHLY and FYNNEI. Trimming removed 6 bases at V and 8 bases at J, with 13 bases between. For the CDR3, the DNA is TGTGCCAGCAGGGGAGCCGGCCGGGGCTACACCTTC. It translates to CASRGAGRGYTF.

The chain employs TRBV5-4 and TRBJ1-2; no firm D call. Trimming left V 3 bases short and J 4 bases short, with 13 bases between. Germline V gene lookup returns CDR1 SGHNT and CDR2 YYREEE (reference sequence). This CDR3 is 14 amino acids long. CDR3 region: CASSSKEVPYGYTF. The CDR3 region has the DNA TGTGCCAGCAGCTCTAAGGAGGTTCCCTATGGCTACACCTTC.

V gene TRBV9 combines with J gene TRBJ2-7, with 7 positions matching TRBD1. Per the germline V gene, CDR1 is SGDLS and CDR2 is YYNGEE. V was clipped by 0 bases and J by 0 bases; unmatched bases: 3. The CDR3 consists of 15 residues. CDR3 protein: CASSVGTGASYEQYF. CDR3 in DNA: TGTGCCAGCAGCGTAGGGACAGGAGCCTCCTACGAGCAGTACTTC.

This clone came up a few times. The chain combines TRBV30 with TRBJ1-1; TRBD1 is a possible D gene (6 bases). The CDR3 is 12 amino acids. Per the germline V gene, CDR1 is GTSNPN and CDR2 is SVGIG (reference sequence). Trimming shortened V by 3 bases and J by 11 bases, and 16 bases separated the two germline ends. The CDR3 protein is CAWSPYEGVAFF. As DNA, the CDR3 is TGTGCCTGGAGCCCCTACGAGGGGGTGGCTTTCTTT.

The V gene is TRBV6-1, the J gene TRBJ1-2; 8 positions agree with TRBD1. V lost 0 bases to trimming and J lost 5 bases; unmatched junction nucleotides: 8. CDR1 is MNHNS, CDR2 SASEGT, per germline. This CDR3 is 16 amino acids long. CDR3: CASSEASGGTGYGYTF. The CDR3 nucleotides are TGTGCCAGCAGTGAAGCCTCAGGCGGGACAGGTTATGGCTACACCTTC.